These 15 T cell receptor beta chains share one sample of origin, sequenced in a study of T cell responses to AZD1222 COVID-19 vaccine. The data were produced by immunoSEQ multiplex PCR, yet TCRdb's version contains in-frame clones alone and is incomplete. The table lists about 100,000 clones, around 89% of them singletons. Source: peripheral blood, taken on day 0 of AZD1222 vaccination. These receptors were obtained from an adult in good health.

The chain carries TRBV27 and TRBJ2-5, with 7 bases that match TRBD1. After removal of 5 bases from V and 2 bases from J, the junction contained 2 bases not matched to a gene. The germline CDR1 and CDR2 sequences are MNHEY and SMNVEV (reference sequence). The CDR3 contains 13 residues. CDR3 sequence (DNA): TGTGCCAGCAGTACGGGACAGCAAGAGACCCAGTACTTC. Translation gives CASSTGQQETQYF.

This chain links TRBV28 with TRBJ1-2, with a weak D call TRBD1 (5 bases). The CDR3 loop spans 14 amino acids. Germline CDR1 and CDR2: MDHEN and SYDVKM. V was pared by 1 base and J by 8 bases, with 14 bases between. The DNA for the CDR3 is TGTGCCAGCAGTTTATTCGGTCCGGGGCAAGGCTACACCTTC. This gives the protein CASSLFGPGQGYTF.

The rearrangement joins TRBV6-2 or TRBV6-3 to TRBJ2-4; either TRBD1 or TRBD2 may supply D (6 bases each). This CDR3 has 14 residues. Germline loops: CDR1 MNHEY, CDR2 SVGEGT. V was cut by 3 bases and J by 9 bases, with 15 bases left in between. The DNA of the CDR3 is TGTGCCAGCAGTTATCCCGGGGGCGAGGTCATTCAGTACTTC. Its translation: CASSYPGGEVIQYF.

The chain has TRBV7-8 and TRBJ1-1; D is possibly TRBD1 (6 bases). CDR3 size: 17 residues. Between the trimmed V and J ends, which lost 3 bases and 6 bases, there was a span of 23 bases. Germline V lookup: CDR1 SGHVS, CDR2 FQNEAQ. CDR3 DNA sequence: TGTGCCAGCAGCTTCACGCCAGGGGCCGTAATGGGACCTGAAGCTTTCTTT. Translated, it gives CASSFTPGAVMGPEAFF. The variable domain in full, completed from reference TRBV7-8 and TRBJ1-1, reads GAGVSQSPRYKVAKRGQDVALRCDPISGHVSLFWYQQALGQGPEFLTYFQNEAQLDKSGLPSDRFFAERPEGSVSTLKIQRTQQEDSAVYLCASSFTPGAVMGPEAFFGQGTRLTVV.

This chain connects TRBV5-4 to TRBJ2-7; TRBD1 agrees at 8 bases. Germline V gives CDR1 SGHNT, CDR2 YYREEE (reference sequence). The CDR3 runs 16 residues. Trimming at V came to 5 bases and at J to 4 bases, leaving 14 bases not matched to a gene. The CDR3 is CASSLNQGQGRYEQYF. The CDR3 bases are TGTGCCAGCAGTCTGAACCAAGGACAGGGTCGGTACGAGCAGTACTTC.

This clone was counted once. The rearrangement uses TRBV28 and TRBJ1-3; D uncertain. V was cut by 4 bases and J by 2 bases, with 9 bases left in between. Germline CDR1 and CDR2: MDHEN and SYDVKM. The CDR3 is made up of 14 amino acids. CDR3 DNA: TGTGCCAGCAGTTCCCCGGGGACTGGAAACACCATATATTTT. Encoded protein: CASSSPGTGNTIYF.

The chain uses TRBV28 and TRBJ2-7; no firm D call. Germline CDR1 MDHEN, CDR2 SYDVKM. The V and J ends lost 3 bases and 3 bases respectively, with 12 bases between them. The CDR3 has 14 residues. The CDR3 spells CASSLPPADYEQYF. CDR3 nucleotides: TGTGCCAGCAGTTTGCCCCCTGCAGACTACGAGCAGTACTTC.

V is TRBV5-1 and J is TRBJ1-2; D is possibly TRBD1 (5 bases). The V end was cut by 3 bases, the J end by 0 bases, with 12 bases between. CDR3 length equals 15 residues. The germline V gene encodes CDR1 SGHRS and CDR2 YFSETQ. The CDR3 nucleotides read TGCGCCAGCAGCTCGACTGGGGCAGCTAACTATGGCTACACCTTC. Protein sequence: CASSSTGAANYGYTF.

The chain links TRBV12-3 or TRBV12-4 to TRBJ2-1, with D uncertain. This CDR3 is built from 13 residues. Trimming pared 1 base from V and 4 bases from J, leaving 5 bases between. The CDR3 spells CASSLVRYNEQFF. Written as DNA, the CDR3 is TGTGCCAGCAGTTTAGTCAGGTACAATGAGCAGTTCTTC.

This clone was detected only once. The chain is built from TRBV7-9 and TRBJ1-6; TRBD1 matches at 8 bases. Losses at the gene ends were 6 bases for V and 6 bases for J; bases not matched to a gene: 4. The CDR3 is 14 amino acids. Germline CDR1 is SEHNR and CDR2 is FQNEAQ (reference sequence). The CDR3 loop is CASSPDRVNSPLHF. CDR3 coding DNA: TGTGCCAGCAGTCCGGACAGGGTTAATTCACCCCTCCACTTT.

V is TRBV7-2 and J is TRBJ1-3; 7 bases agree with TRBD1. The CDR3 length is 14 residues. Trimming took 1 base from V and 3 from J; bases not matched to a gene: 0. Germline loops: CDR1 SGHTA, CDR2 FQGNSA. The CDR3 protein is CASSLGDSGNTIYF. The CDR3 DNA is TGTGCCAGCAGCTTAGGGGACAGTGGAAACACCATATATTTT. The variable domain in full, with the rest retrieved from reference TRBV7-2 and TRBJ1-3, is GAGVSQSPSNKVTEKGKDVELRCDPISGHTALYWYRQSLGQGLEFLIYFQGNSAPDKSGLPSDRFSAERTGGSVSTLTIQRTQQEDSAVYLCASSLGDSGNTIYFGEGSWLTVV.

The chain links TRBV7-6 to TRBJ1-2; no reliable D call. Germline CDR1 reads SGHVS; CDR2 reads FNYEAQ. The CDR3 length is 14 residues. Trimming left V 5 bases short and J 6 bases short, with 16 bases between. The chain's CDR3 is CASSLRSSEDGYTF. The CDR3 DNA sequence: TGTGCCAGCAGCCTAAGAAGTTCTGAAGATGGCTACACCTTC.

The count of this clone is one. The CDR3 region has the DNA TGTGCCAGCAGCTCCCGGGACAGAGATCAGCCCCAGCATTTT. This translates into CASSSRDRDQPQHF. The genes are TRBV7-8 and TRBJ1-5; the match to TRBD1 covers 7 bases. Germline values: CDR1 SGHVS, CDR2 FQNEAQ. The CDR3 loop spans 14 amino acids. V was clipped by 4 bases and J by 5 bases; unmatched bases: 5.

The chain uses TRBV4-2 and TRBJ1-2; TRBD1 is a possible D gene (5 bases). The CDR3 loop spans 14 amino acids. V was pared by 2 bases and J by 5 bases, with 12 bases between. Germline V gene data show CDR1 as LGHNA and CDR2 as YNFKEQ. This CDR3 is CASSQSIRVYGYTF. CDR3 nucleotide sequence: TGTGCCAGCAGCCAATCAATCAGGGTTTATGGCTACACCTTC.

The chain carries TRBV3-1 (or the pseudogene TRBV3-2) and TRBJ1-1, with 10 positions matching TRBD1. After removal of 5 bases from V and 4 bases from J, the junction contained 4 bases not matched to a gene. This CDR3 has 14 residues. Germline-derived CDR1 and CDR2 are LGHDT and YNNKEL (reference sequence). This CDR3 reads CASSKGQGGTEAFF. The CDR3 DNA follows: TGTGCCAGCAGCAAAGGACAGGGGGGCACTGAAGCTTTCTTT.